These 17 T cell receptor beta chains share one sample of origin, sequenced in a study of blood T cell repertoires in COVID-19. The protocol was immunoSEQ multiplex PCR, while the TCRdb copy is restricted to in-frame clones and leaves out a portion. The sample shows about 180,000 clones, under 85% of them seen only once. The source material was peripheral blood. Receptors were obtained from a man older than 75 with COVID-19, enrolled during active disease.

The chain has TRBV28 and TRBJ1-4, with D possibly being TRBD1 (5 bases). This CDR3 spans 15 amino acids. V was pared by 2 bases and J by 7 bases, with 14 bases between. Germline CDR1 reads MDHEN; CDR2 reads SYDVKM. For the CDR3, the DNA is TGTGCCAGCAGTTTAAAAGGGGCTTGGATTGAAAAACTGTTTTTT. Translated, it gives CASSLKGAWIEKLFF. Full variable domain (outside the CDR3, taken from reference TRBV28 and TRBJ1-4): DVKVTQSSRYLVKRTGEKVFLECVQDMDHENMFWYRQDPGLGLRLIYFSYDVKMKEKGDIPEGYSVSREKKERFSLILESASTNQTSMYLCASSLKGAWIEKLFFGSGTQLSVL.

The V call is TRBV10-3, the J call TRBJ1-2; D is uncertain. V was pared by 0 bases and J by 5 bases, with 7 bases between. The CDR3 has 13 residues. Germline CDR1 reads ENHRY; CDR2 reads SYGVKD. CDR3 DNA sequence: TGTGCCATCAGTGAGTCGACCGGGTATGGCTACACCTTC. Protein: CAISESTGYGYTF.

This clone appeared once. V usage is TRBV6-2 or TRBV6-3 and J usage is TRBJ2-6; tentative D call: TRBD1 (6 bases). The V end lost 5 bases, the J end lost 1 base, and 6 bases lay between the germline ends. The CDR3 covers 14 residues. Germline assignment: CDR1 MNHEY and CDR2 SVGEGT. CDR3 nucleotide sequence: TGTGCCAGCAGTAGGGGGTCTGGGGCCAACGTCCTGACTTTC. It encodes CASSRGSGANVLTF.

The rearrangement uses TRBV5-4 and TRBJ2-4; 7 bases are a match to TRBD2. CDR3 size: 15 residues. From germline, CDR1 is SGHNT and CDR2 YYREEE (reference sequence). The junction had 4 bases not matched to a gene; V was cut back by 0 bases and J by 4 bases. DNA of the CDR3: TGTGCCAGCAGCTTGGCGGGGGGATCTAAAAACATTCAGTACTTC. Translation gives CASSLAGGSKNIQYF.

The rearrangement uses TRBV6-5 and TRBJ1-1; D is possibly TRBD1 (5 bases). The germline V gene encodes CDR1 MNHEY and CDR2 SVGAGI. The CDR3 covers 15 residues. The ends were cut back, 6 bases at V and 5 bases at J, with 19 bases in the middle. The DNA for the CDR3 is TGTGCCAGCAGCAATGGGCTGGGCGGGGGGACTGAAGCTTTCTTT. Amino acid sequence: CASSNGLGGGTEAFF.

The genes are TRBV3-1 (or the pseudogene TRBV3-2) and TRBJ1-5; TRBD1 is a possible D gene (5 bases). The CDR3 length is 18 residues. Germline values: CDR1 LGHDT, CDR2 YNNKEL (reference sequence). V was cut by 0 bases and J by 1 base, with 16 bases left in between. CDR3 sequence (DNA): TGTGCCAGCAGCCAAGATGGTCCCGACAGCTTAAGCAATCAGCCCCAGCATTTT. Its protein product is CASSQDGPDSLSNQPQHF.

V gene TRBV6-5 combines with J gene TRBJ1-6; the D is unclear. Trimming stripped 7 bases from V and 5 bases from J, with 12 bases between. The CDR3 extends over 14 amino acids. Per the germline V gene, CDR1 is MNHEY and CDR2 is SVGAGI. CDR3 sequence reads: CASIKEGNNSPLHF. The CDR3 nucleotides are TGTGCCAGCATTAAGGAGGGAAATAATTCACCCCTCCACTTT.

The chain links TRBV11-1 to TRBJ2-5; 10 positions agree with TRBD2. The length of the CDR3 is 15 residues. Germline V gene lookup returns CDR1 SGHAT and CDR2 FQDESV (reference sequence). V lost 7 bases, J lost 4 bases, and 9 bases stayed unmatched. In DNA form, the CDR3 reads TGTGCCAGCACCCGTCTGGCTAGCGGGGGAGAGACCCAGTACTTC. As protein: CASTRLASGGETQYF.

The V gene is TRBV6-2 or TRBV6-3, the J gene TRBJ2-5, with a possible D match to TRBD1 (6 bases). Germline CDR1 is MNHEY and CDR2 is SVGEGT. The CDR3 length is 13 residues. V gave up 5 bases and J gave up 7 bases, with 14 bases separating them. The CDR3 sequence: CASSNDRLGTQYF. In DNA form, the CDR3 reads TGTGCCAGCAGTAACGACAGGCTAGGGACCCAGTACTTC.

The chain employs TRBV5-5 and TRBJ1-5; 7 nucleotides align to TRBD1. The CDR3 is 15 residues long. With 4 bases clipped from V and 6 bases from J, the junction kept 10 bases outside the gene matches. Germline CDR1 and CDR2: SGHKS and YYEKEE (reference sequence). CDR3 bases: TGTGCCAGCAGCCTTAACAGGGGAAAGGGTCAGCCCCAGCATTTT. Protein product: CASSLNRGKGQPQHF.

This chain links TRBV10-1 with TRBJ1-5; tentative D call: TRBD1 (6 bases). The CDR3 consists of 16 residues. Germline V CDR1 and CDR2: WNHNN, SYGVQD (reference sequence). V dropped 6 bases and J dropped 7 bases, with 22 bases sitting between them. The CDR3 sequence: CASRGPYHRAQQPQHF. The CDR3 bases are TGCGCCAGCAGGGGCCCGTACCACAGGGCTCAACAGCCCCAGCATTTT.

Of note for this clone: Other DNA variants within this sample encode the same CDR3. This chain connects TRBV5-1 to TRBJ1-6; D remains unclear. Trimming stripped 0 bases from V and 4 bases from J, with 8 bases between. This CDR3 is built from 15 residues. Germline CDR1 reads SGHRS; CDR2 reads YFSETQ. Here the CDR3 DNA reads TGCGCCAGCAGCTTGGACCGGGGATATAATTCACCCCTCCACTTT. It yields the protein CASSLDRGYNSPLHF.

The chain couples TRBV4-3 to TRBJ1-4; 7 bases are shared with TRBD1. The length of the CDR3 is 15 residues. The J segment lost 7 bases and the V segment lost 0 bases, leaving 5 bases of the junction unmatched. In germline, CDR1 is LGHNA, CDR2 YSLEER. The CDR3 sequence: CASSQEGDRSEKLFF. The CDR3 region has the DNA TGCGCCAGCAGCCAAGAAGGGGACAGAAGTGAAAAACTGTTTTTT.

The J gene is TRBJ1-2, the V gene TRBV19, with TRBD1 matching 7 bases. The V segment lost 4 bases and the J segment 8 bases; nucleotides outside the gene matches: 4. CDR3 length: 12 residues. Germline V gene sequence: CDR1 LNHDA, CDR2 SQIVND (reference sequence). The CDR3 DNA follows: TGTGCCAGTAGTAACCGGGACAGAGGCTACACCTTC. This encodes CASSNRDRGYTF.

In nucleotides, the CDR3 is TGTGCTAGTGGTCCATGGGGGGGAACTGAAGCTTTCTTT. It specifies CASGPWGGTEAFF. The chain carries TRBV12-5 and TRBJ1-1; weak D call: TRBD1 (5 bases). Germline V gene lookup returns CDR1 LGHNT and CDR2 FRNRAP. The CDR3 is 13 amino acids. V dropped 5 bases and J dropped 5 bases, with 12 bases sitting between them.

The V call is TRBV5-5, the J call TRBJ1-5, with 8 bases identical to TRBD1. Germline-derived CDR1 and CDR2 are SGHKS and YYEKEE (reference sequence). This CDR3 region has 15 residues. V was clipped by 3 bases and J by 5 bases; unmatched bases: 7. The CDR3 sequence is CASSSATGAYQPQHF. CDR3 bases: TGTGCCAGCAGCTCCGCGACAGGGGCGTATCAGCCCCAGCATTTT.

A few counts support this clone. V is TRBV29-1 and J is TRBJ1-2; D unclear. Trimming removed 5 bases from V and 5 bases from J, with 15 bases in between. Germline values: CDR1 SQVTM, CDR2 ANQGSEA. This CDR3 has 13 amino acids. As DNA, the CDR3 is TGCAGCGTTCTTCCACGGGAAGGGTATGGCTACACCTTC. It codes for CSVLPREGYGYTF. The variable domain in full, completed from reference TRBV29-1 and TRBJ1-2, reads SAVISQKPSRDICQRGTSLTIQCQVDSQVTMMFWYRQQPGQSLTLIATANQGSEATYESGFVIDKFPISRPNLTFSTLTVSNMSPEDSSIYLCSVLPREGYGYTFGSGTRLTVV.